This T cell receptor beta chain was found in a study of OX40 agonist ivuxolimab in advanced cancers. Study-wide background: Enrollees could have had prior anti-PD-1, anti-PD-L1 or anti-CTLA-4 therapy, which 35% to 40% had received.

The CDR3 is 14 residues long. Germline values: CDR1 KGHSH, CDR2 LQKENI. The ends were cut back, 3 bases at V and 6 bases at J, with 15 bases in the middle. Some clones are missing from TCRdb's copy, which holds only in-frame ones; the method was immunoSEQ multiplex PCR. The sample contains 60,000 or so clones, roughly 88% of which appear only once. The chain has TRBV18 and TRBJ2-7; possible D gene TRBD1, 6 bases. The sequenced sample was CD4+ or CD8+ T cells sorted from blood, obtained in a trial of the OX40 agonist ivuxolimab. This clonotype originated in an adult with an advanced solid tumor such as melanoma, head and neck, liver or kidney cancer. CDR3 loop: CASSPDVQGSEQYF. The CDR3 DNA is TGTGCCAGCTCACCCGATGTACAGGGATCCGAGCAGTACTTC. The entire variable domain, with the rest obtained from reference TRBV18 and TRBJ2-7, is as follows: NAGVMQNPRHLVRRRGQEARLRCSPMKGHSHVYWYRQLPEEGLKFMVYLQKENIIDESGMPKERFSAEFPKEGPSILRIQQVVRGDSAAYFCASSPDVQGSEQYFGPGTRLTVT.